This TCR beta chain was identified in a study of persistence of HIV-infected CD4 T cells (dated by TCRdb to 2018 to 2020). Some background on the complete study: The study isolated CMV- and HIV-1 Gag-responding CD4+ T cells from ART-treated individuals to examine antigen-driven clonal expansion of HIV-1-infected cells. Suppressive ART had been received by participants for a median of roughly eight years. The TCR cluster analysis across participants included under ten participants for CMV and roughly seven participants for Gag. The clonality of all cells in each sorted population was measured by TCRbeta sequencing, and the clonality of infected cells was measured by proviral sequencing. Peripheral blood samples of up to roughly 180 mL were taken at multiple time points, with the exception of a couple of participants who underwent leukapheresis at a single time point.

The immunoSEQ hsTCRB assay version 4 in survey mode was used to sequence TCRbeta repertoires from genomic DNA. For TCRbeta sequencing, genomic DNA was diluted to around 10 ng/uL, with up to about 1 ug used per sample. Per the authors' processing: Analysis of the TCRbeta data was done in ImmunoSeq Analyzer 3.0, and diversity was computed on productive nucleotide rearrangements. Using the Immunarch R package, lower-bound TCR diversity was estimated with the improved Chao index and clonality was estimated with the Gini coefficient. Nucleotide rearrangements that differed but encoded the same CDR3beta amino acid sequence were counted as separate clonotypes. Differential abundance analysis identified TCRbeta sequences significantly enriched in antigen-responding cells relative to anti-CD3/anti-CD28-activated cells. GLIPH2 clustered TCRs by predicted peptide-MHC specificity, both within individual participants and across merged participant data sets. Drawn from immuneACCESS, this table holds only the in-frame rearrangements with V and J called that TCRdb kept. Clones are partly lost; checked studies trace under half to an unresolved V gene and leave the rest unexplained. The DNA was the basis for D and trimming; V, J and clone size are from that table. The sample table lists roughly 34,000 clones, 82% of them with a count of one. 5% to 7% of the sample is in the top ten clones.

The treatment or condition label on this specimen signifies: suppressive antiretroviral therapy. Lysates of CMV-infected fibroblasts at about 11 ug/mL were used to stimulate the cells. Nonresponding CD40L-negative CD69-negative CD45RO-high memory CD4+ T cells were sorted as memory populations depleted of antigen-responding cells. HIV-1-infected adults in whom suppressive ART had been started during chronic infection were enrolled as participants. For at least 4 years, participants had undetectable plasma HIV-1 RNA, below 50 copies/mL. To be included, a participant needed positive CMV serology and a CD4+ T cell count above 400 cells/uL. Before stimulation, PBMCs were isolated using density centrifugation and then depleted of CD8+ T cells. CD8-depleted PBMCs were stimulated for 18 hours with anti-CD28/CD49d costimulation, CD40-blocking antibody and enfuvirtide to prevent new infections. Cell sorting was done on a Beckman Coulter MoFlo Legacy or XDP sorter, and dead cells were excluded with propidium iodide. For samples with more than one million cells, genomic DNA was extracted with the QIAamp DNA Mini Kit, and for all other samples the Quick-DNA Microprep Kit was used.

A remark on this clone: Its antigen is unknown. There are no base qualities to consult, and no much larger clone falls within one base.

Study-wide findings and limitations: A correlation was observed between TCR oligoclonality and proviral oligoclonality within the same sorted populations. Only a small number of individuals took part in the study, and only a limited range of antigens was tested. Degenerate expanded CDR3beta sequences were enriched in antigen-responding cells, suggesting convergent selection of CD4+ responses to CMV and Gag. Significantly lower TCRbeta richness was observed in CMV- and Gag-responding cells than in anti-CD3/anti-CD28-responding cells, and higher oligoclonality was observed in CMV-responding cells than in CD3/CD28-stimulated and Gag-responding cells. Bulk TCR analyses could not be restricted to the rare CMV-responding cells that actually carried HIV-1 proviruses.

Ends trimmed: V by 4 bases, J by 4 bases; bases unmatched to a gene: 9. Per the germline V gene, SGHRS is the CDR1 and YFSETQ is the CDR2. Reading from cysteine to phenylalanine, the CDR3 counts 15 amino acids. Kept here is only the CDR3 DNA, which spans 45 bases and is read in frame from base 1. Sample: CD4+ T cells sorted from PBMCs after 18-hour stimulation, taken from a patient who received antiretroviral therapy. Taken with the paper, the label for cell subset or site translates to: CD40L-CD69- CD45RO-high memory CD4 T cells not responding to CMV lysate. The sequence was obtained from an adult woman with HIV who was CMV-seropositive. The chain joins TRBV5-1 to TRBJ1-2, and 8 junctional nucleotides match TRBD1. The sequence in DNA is TGCGCCAGCAGCCCGACTGACAGGGGCCCCTATGGCTACACCTTC. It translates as CASSPTDRGPYGYTF.